The rows below give T cell receptor beta chains drawn from one sample of a study of T cells in Graves' hyperthyroidism and ophthalmopathy. MiXCR was run by TCRdb on the multiplex PCR reads, yielding one entry per CDR3 protein. The sample yields a few hundred thousand distinct CDR3 sequences, roughly 15% seen once. Material: blood. The receptors come from a woman aged 55-75 years with Graves' ophthalmopathy. CDR3s include the opening cysteine and the closing phenylalanine or tryptophan. The order of the fields is CDR3 protein, CDR3 DNA, V gene, D gene, J gene, clone size. The D gene is left open where the match is weak. Clone size appears in some rows only: once, few, many, or a class for an expanded clone.

cdr3_aa: CASSEPIIDTQYF; cdr3_nt: TGTGCCAGCAGTGAGCCTATAATAGATACGCAGTATTTT; v_call: TRBV28; d_call: .; j_call: TRBJ2-3; clone_size: many
cdr3_aa: CASSVRDRMHEQFF; cdr3_nt: TGTGCCAGCAGCGTCCGGGACAGGATGCATGAGCAGTTCTTC; v_call: TRBV9; d_call: TRBD1; j_call: TRBJ2-1; clone_size: many
cdr3_aa: CASSVGLAGGSGELFF; cdr3_nt: TGTGCCAGCAGCGTAGGCCTGGCGGGTGGTAGCGGGGAGCTGTTTTTT; v_call: TRBV9; d_call: .; j_call: TRBJ2-2; clone_size: few
cdr3_aa: CASSPDRGYNSPLHF; cdr3_nt: TGTGCCAGCTCACCGGACAGGGGCTATAATTCACCCCTCCACTTT; v_call: TRBV18; d_call: TRBD1; j_call: TRBJ1-6; clone_size: few
cdr3_aa: CASSPGQGGFF; cdr3_nt: TGTGCCAGCAGCCCCGGACAGGGGGGGTTTTTT; v_call: TRBV9; d_call: TRBD1; j_call: TRBJ1-4; clone_size: .
cdr3_aa: CASSLVPPGRAGGANVLTF; cdr3_nt: TGTGCCAGCAGCTTAGTACCACCGGGCCGCGCTGGGGGGGCCAACGTCCTGACTTTC; v_call: TRBV11-2; d_call: .; j_call: TRBJ2-6; clone_size: many
cdr3_aa: CASRGRAKNIQYF; cdr3_nt: TGCGCCAGCAGGGGAAGAGCCAAAAACATTCAGTACTTC; v_call: TRBV5-1; d_call: .; j_call: TRBJ2-4; clone_size: many
cdr3_aa: CASSLGRGGNTIYF; cdr3_nt: TGTGCCAGCAGTTTGGGGAGGGGAGGAAACACCATATATTTT; v_call: TRBV12-3/TRBV12-4; d_call: .; j_call: TRBJ1-3; clone_size: .
cdr3_aa: CASRANRGANTEAFF; cdr3_nt: TGTGCCAGTAGGGCTAACAGGGGCGCGAACACTGAAGCTTTCTTT; v_call: TRBV19; d_call: TRBD1; j_call: TRBJ1-1; clone_size: .
cdr3_aa: CAWSVGQGGQPQHF; cdr3_nt: TGTGCCTGGAGTGTAGGACAGGGGGGTCAGCCCCAGCATTTT; v_call: TRBV30; d_call: TRBD1; j_call: TRBJ1-5; clone_size: .
cdr3_aa: CASSPERWSVNTGELFF; cdr3_nt: TGTGCCAGCAGCCCCGAGAGGTGGAGCGTCAACACCGGGGAGCTGTTTTTT; v_call: TRBV5-4; d_call: .; j_call: TRBJ2-2; clone_size: few
cdr3_aa: CASSLTRRGMTDTQYF; cdr3_nt: TGTGCCAGCAGCTTAACGCGGAGGGGGATGACAGATACGCAGTATTTT; v_call: TRBV7-3; d_call: .; j_call: TRBJ2-3; clone_size: many
cdr3_aa: CASSLGGIKRDSYEQYF; cdr3_nt: TGTGCCAGCAGCTTAGGGGGGATCAAGCGGGACTCCTACGAGCAGTACTTC; v_call: TRBV7-9; d_call: TRBD2; j_call: TRBJ2-7; clone_size: few
cdr3_aa: CASRELAGGTNEQFF; cdr3_nt: TGTGCCAGCAGGGAACTAGCGGGAGGGACCAATGAGCAGTTCTTC; v_call: TRBV7-2; d_call: TRBD2; j_call: TRBJ2-1; clone_size: .
cdr3_aa: CASSLSPPNGYTF; cdr3_nt: TGTGCCAGCAGTTTATCTCCCCCCAATGGCTACACCTTC; v_call: TRBV27; d_call: .; j_call: TRBJ1-2; clone_size: few
cdr3_aa: CASSVEIRDSGNTIYF; cdr3_nt: TGTGCCAGCAGCGTAGAGATAAGGGACTCTGGAAACACCATATATTTT; v_call: TRBV9; d_call: .; j_call: TRBJ1-3; clone_size: .
cdr3_aa: CASSQAPDPSPAKNIQYF; cdr3_nt: TGTGCCAGCAGCCAAGCCCCAGACCCCTCTCCAGCCAAAAACATTCAGTACTTC; v_call: TRBV3-1; d_call: .; j_call: TRBJ2-4; clone_size: .
cdr3_aa: CASSMTQGYGDTQYF; cdr3_nt: TGTGCCAGCAGTATGACCCAGGGGTATGGAGATACGCAGTATTTT; v_call: TRBV28; d_call: .; j_call: TRBJ2-3; clone_size: many
cdr3_aa: CASSLGDPEAFF; cdr3_nt: TGTGCCAGCAGTTTGGGTGATCCTGAAGCTTTCTTT; v_call: TRBV28; d_call: .; j_call: TRBJ1-1; clone_size: many
cdr3_aa: CSARDPWDEQFF; cdr3_nt: TGCAGTGCTAGGGATCCATGGGATGAGCAGTTCTTC; v_call: TRBV20-1; d_call: .; j_call: TRBJ2-1; clone_size: many
cdr3_aa: CSARENYEQYF; cdr3_nt: TGCAGTGCTAGAGAAAATTACGAGCAGTACTTC; v_call: TRBV20-1; d_call: .; j_call: TRBJ2-7; clone_size: many
cdr3_aa: CAWSADLNQPQHF; cdr3_nt: TGTGCCTGGAGTGCGGACCTCAATCAGCCCCAGCATTTT; v_call: TRBV30; d_call: .; j_call: TRBJ1-5; clone_size: many
cdr3_aa: CASSLIGSQETQYF; cdr3_nt: TGTGCCAGCAGTTTAATAGGGAGCCAAGAGACCCAGTACTTC; v_call: TRBV28; d_call: .; j_call: TRBJ2-5; clone_size: many
cdr3_aa: CASSSSRVMGEQFF; cdr3_nt: TGTGCCAGCAGCTCGTCGAGAGTAATGGGTGAGCAGTTCTTC; v_call: TRBV7-8; d_call: .; j_call: TRBJ2-1; clone_size: many
cdr3_aa: CASSYYGQGGTDTQYF; cdr3_nt: TGTGCCAGCAGTTATTACGGACAGGGCGGCACAGATACGCAGTATTTT; v_call: TRBV6-2/TRBV6-3; d_call: TRBD1; j_call: TRBJ2-3; clone_size: many
cdr3_aa: CASAAPVTAENTGELFF; cdr3_nt: TGTGCCAGCGCCGCCCCCGTGACAGCCGAGAACACCGGGGAGCTGTTTTTT; v_call: TRBV27; d_call: .; j_call: TRBJ2-2; clone_size: few
cdr3_aa: CASSSHIGGSYNSPLHF; cdr3_nt: TGTGCCAGCAGCTCCCACATAGGGGGCTCCTATAATTCACCCCTCCACTTT; v_call: TRBV11-2; d_call: .; j_call: TRBJ1-6; clone_size: many
cdr3_aa: CAISGYGTVSYEQYF; cdr3_nt: TGTGCCATCAGTGGGTACGGGACAGTCTCCTACGAGCAGTACTTC; v_call: TRBV10-3; d_call: TRBD1; j_call: TRBJ2-7; clone_size: many
cdr3_aa: CASSPGGPYNSPLHF; cdr3_nt: TGTGCCAGCTCACCAGGGGGCCCCTATAATTCACCCCTCCACTTT; v_call: TRBV18; d_call: .; j_call: TRBJ1-6; clone_size: many
cdr3_aa: CASSLVQGLGSQYF; cdr3_nt: TGTGCCAGCAGCTTGGTCCAGGGACTAGGGTCGCAGTACTTC; v_call: TRBV11-2; d_call: TRBD2; j_call: TRBJ2-7; clone_size: many
cdr3_aa: CASSTRTGSYEQYF; cdr3_nt: TGCGCCAGCAGCACCAGGACAGGGTCCTACGAGCAGTACTTC; v_call: TRBV5-1; d_call: TRBD1; j_call: TRBJ2-7; clone_size: .
cdr3_aa: CASSLRVSGANVLTF; cdr3_nt: TGTGCCAGCAGCTTAAGAGTCTCTGGGGCCAACGTCCTGACTTTC; v_call: TRBV7-9; d_call: .; j_call: TRBJ2-6; clone_size: many
cdr3_aa: CASSDAIGDQPQHF; cdr3_nt: TGTGCCAGCAGTGATGCAATTGGGGATCAGCCCCAGCATTTT; v_call: TRBV2; d_call: .; j_call: TRBJ1-5; clone_size: few
cdr3_aa: CSATLGSGRDNEQFF; cdr3_nt: TGCAGTGCTACCCTGGGTAGCGGGAGGGATAATGAGCAGTTCTTC; v_call: TRBV20-1; d_call: TRBD2; j_call: TRBJ2-1; clone_size: many
cdr3_aa: CSADAAGGPYRPIYF; cdr3_nt: TGCAGTGCGGATGCTGCAGGGGGTCCATACAGGCCCATATATTTT; v_call: TRBV20-1; d_call: TRBD1; j_call: TRBJ1-3; clone_size: few
cdr3_aa: CSARTPGGEQFF; cdr3_nt: TGCAGTGCTAGAACCCCGGGGGGTGAGCAGTTCTTC; v_call: TRBV20-1; d_call: TRBD2; j_call: TRBJ2-1; clone_size: few
cdr3_aa: CASSLTSGDTYEQYF; cdr3_nt: TGTGCCAGCAGTTTAACTAGCGGGGATACCTACGAGCAGTACTTC; v_call: TRBV28; d_call: TRBD2; j_call: TRBJ2-7; clone_size: .
cdr3_aa: CAGGRANTGELFF; cdr3_nt: TGTGCCGGGGGACGGGCGAACACCGGGGAGCTGTTTTTT; v_call: TRBV19; d_call: .; j_call: TRBJ2-2; clone_size: .
cdr3_aa: CSALGLAGVLVYEQYF; cdr3_nt: TGCAGTGCCCTGGGACTAGCGGGGGTGCTTGTCTACGAGCAGTACTTC; v_call: TRBV20-1; d_call: TRBD2; j_call: TRBJ2-7; clone_size: .
cdr3_aa: CASSFGTSNYNEQFF; cdr3_nt: TGTGCCAGCAGCTTTGGGACTAGCAATTACAATGAGCAGTTCTTC; v_call: TRBV11-2; d_call: TRBD2; j_call: TRBJ2-1; clone_size: .
cdr3_aa: CASSLDGFGVGELFF; cdr3_nt: TGTGCCAGCAGCTTAGATGGGTTCGGAGTCGGGGAGCTGTTTTTT; v_call: TRBV11-2; d_call: .; j_call: TRBJ2-2; clone_size: many
cdr3_aa: CASSYEAGGYEQYF; cdr3_nt: TGTGCCAGCAGCTACGAGGCGGGGGGATACGAGCAGTACTTC; v_call: TRBV7-3; d_call: TRBD2; j_call: TRBJ2-7; clone_size: many
cdr3_aa: CSVESARTNIGELFF; cdr3_nt: TGCAGCGTTGAGTCCGCCAGGACGAACATCGGGGAGCTGTTTTTT; v_call: TRBV29-1; d_call: .; j_call: TRBJ2-2; clone_size: .
cdr3_aa: CASSQPAETQYF; cdr3_nt: TGTGCCAGCAGCCAACCGGCGGAGACCCAGTACTTC; v_call: TRBV5-8; d_call: .; j_call: TRBJ2-5; clone_size: many
cdr3_aa: CASSLSHQGYPYEQYF; cdr3_nt: TGTGCCAGCAGTTTGTCCCACCAGGGGTACCCTTACGAGCAGTACTTC; v_call: TRBV27; d_call: .; j_call: TRBJ2-7; clone_size: many
cdr3_aa: CASKFRGEDEQYF; cdr3_nt: TGTGCCAGCAAATTCAGGGGGGAGGACGAGCAGTACTTC; v_call: TRBV2; d_call: .; j_call: TRBJ2-7; clone_size: many
cdr3_aa: CASSIGVDQPQHF; cdr3_nt: TGTGCCAGTAGTATAGGGGTCGATCAGCCCCAGCATTTT; v_call: TRBV19; d_call: .; j_call: TRBJ1-5; clone_size: .
cdr3_aa: CSARDIRGGTGELFF; cdr3_nt: TGCAGTGCTAGAGATATCAGGGGTGGTACCGGGGAGCTGTTTTTT; v_call: TRBV20-1; d_call: .; j_call: TRBJ2-2; clone_size: few
cdr3_aa: CASSLGAPGLAGGLVDTQYF; cdr3_nt: TGCGCCAGCAGCTTGGGAGCTCCCGGACTAGCGGGAGGGCTTGTAGATACGCAGTATTTT; v_call: TRBV5-1; d_call: TRBD2; j_call: TRBJ2-3; clone_size: .
cdr3_aa: CSASRGGRGATQYF; cdr3_nt: TGCAGTGCTAGTCGGGGCGGGAGAGGAGCTACGCAGTATTTT; v_call: TRBV20-1; d_call: TRBD2; j_call: TRBJ2-3; clone_size: many
cdr3_aa: CAIRVGEGYEQYF; cdr3_nt: TGTGCCATCAGAGTTGGGGAGGGCTACGAGCAGTACTTC; v_call: TRBV10-3; d_call: TRBD2; j_call: TRBJ2-7; clone_size: many
cdr3_aa: CASRWTSGYTGELFF; cdr3_nt: TGTGCCAGCAGGTGGACTAGCGGGTACACCGGGGAGCTGTTTTTT; v_call: TRBV7-8; d_call: TRBD2; j_call: TRBJ2-2; clone_size: many
cdr3_aa: CASSQEGLAGRNSYNEQFF; cdr3_nt: TGTGCCAGCAGCCAAGAGGGGCTAGCGGGACGCAACTCCTACAATGAGCAGTTCTTC; v_call: TRBV3-1; d_call: TRBD2; j_call: TRBJ2-1; clone_size: many
cdr3_aa: CASSPLGQSYNEQFF; cdr3_nt: TGTGCCAGCAGCCCCTTGGGACAGTCCTACAATGAGCAGTTCTTC; v_call: TRBV11-2; d_call: TRBD1; j_call: TRBJ2-1; clone_size: many